The clone carrying this T cell receptor beta chain has ten or more counts. This record comes from a study of T cells after yellow fever vaccination. TCRdb passed the 5' RACE reads through MiXCR, listing each CDR3 protein once. This table holds 200,000 to 300,000 distinct CDR3 sequences, approximately 3.6% found once. Germline CDR1 and CDR2: KGHSH and LQKENI. There are 16 residues in the CDR3. V lost 3 bases, J lost 1 base, and 15 bases lay in between. Sequenced material: PBMCs, taken 15 days after the yellow fever booster vaccination. The rearrangement uses TRBV18 and TRBJ1-1; D unclear. The receptor comes from a man between 18 and 35 years old who received the YFV17D yellow fever vaccine. The CDR3 DNA is TGTGCCAGCTCACCCCGGATGTTGGGCGAGAACACTGAAGCTTTCTTT. Protein sequence: CASSPRMLGENTEAFF.